Sequencing of this T cell receptor beta chain was carried out in a study of blood T cell repertoires in COVID-19 (dated by TCRdb to 2020 to 2022). For the study in its entirety: Samples covering the acute and convalescent phases of COVID-19 were provided by collaborators in the United States, Italy and Spain. The prospective study material was composed of cDNA or gDNA derived from T cells, B-cell-depleted T cells, or PBMCs. Deeply sampled blood TCRbeta repertoires from subjects exposed to, actively infected with, or recovered from COVID-19 were included in the dataset. A freely available public database, intended as a resource for researchers studying the immune response to SARS-CoV-2, is where the repertoires were released. Samples came from the ongoing ImmuneRACE study (first 160 participants) plus 1,254 subjects from 6 global collaborators. Sample metadata almost always included a de-identified subject ID, COVID-19 status, age in years and sex. Where HLA class I and class II types were available, the types were taken from metadata supplied by the sample provider, not from assay-based typing.

Whole blood was collected in K2EDTA tubes by collaborating institutions according to the institutions' own protocols. For TCRbeta analysis, collaborator samples were shipped as frozen whole blood, as isolated PBMCs, or as DNA extracted from either sample type. TCRbeta CDR3 regions were amplified from genomic DNA using the immunoSEQ Assay, a bias-controlled multiplex PCR. Per the authors' processing: Within the assay, amplification of reference gene primers was used to estimate how many nucleated cells each sample contained. Sequence reads were collapsed and filtered to measure the absolute abundance of every unique TCRbeta CDR3 rearrangement. For each sample, productive Simpson clonality was calculated as the square root of Simpson's diversity index over productive rearrangements. Imported from immuneACCESS, the table was reduced by TCRdb to in-frame sequences with V and J called. These copies leave out some clones; in studies compared against another copy, an unresolved V gene accounts for under half, and the cause of the remainder is not known. V and J calls and clone size are given by that table; D and trimming were obtained from the DNA. The sample records about 110,000 clones, roughly four fifths of which are singletons. Less than 25% of the sample goes to the ten largest clones.

CDR1 and CDR2, per the germline V gene, are MNHEY and SVGAGI. The germline ends are 12 bases apart after V is trimmed by 6 bases and J by 4 bases. The CDR3 covers 14 residues, taking in both the cysteine and the phenylalanine. Here the CDR3 DNA is all that survives: 42 bases in frame from base 1. As to this clone: The antigen it recognizes is unknown. There are no base qualities to consult, and no much larger clone falls within one base.

Overall study results and their limits: How much clinical and demographic metadata was included differed by source and by participant, and the metadata was provided uncurated.

The clonotype originates from a man aged 70-80 years with active or convalescent COVID-19. The V gene is TRBV6-5 and the J gene is TRBJ1-4, and perhaps TRBD1 as D gene, on 5 matching bases. The sequenced sample consisted of peripheral blood. CDR3 protein: CASRPGGSNEKLFF. The bases read TGTGCCAGCAGACCGGGGGGGAGTAATGAAAAACTGTTTTTT.